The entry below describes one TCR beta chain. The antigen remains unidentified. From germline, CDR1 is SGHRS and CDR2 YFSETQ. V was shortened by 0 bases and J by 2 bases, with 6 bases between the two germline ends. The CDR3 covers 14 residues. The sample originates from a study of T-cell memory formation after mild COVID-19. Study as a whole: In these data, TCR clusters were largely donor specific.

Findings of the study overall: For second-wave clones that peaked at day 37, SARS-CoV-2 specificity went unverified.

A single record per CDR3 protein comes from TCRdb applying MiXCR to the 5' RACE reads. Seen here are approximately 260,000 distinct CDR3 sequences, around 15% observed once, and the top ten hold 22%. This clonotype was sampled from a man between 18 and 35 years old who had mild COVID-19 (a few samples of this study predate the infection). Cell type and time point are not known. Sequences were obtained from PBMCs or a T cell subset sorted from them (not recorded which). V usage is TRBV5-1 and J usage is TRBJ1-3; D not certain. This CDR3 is CASSLEAAGNTIYF. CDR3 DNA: TGCGCCAGCAGCTTGGAGGCAGCTGGAAACACCATATATTTT.